A selection of T cell receptor beta chains follows, all from one sample in a study of blood T cells in healthy people across ages. One entry per CDR3 protein results from TCRdb running MiXCR on the 5' RACE reads. The repertoire consists of approximately 680,000 distinct CDR3 sequences, with roughly 32% occurring once and the leading ten covering less than 20%. Sequenced sample: blood. The receptors derive from an elderly woman in good health. The CDR3 runs from the conserved cysteine through the conserved F or W. The D gene is left open where the match is weak. Not every row has a clone size; where given, it reads once, few, many or a size class.

CDR3nt: TGCAGTGCTAGGGACGGGAGGGTTCCAAATAATTCACCCCTCCACTTT
CDR3aa: CSARDGRVPNNSPLHF
d_gene: -
abundance: -
v_gene: TRBV20-1
j_gene: TRBJ1-6

CDR3nt: TGCAGTGCCGATTCCGATCTTGGACAGGGAGAAAGGTACGAGCAGTACTTC
CDR3aa: CSADSDLGQGERYEQYF
d_gene: TRBD1
abundance: few
v_gene: TRBV20-1
j_gene: TRBJ2-7

CDR3nt: TGCAGTGCTAGAGGGTATGGGGTTAACACCGGGGAGCTGTTTTTT
CDR3aa: CSARGYGVNTGELFF
d_gene: -
abundance: few
v_gene: TRBV20-1
j_gene: TRBJ2-2

CDR3nt: TGCAGTGCCCCCCAGTCCGGGCGGGGACAAGAGACCCAGTACTTC
CDR3aa: CSAPQSGRGQETQYF
d_gene: -
abundance: -
v_gene: TRBV20-1
j_gene: TRBJ2-5

CDR3nt: TGTGCCAGCAGTGAACAGGGTGGACCCACTGAAAAACTGTTTTTT
CDR3aa: CASSEQGGPTEKLFF
d_gene: -
abundance: few
v_gene: TRBV6-1
j_gene: TRBJ1-4

CDR3nt: TGTGCCAGCAGCCAATTTGTCGGGGGGCAAGCGAACACCGGGGAGCTGTTTTTT
CDR3aa: CASSQFVGGQANTGELFF
d_gene: -
abundance: few
v_gene: TRBV3-1
j_gene: TRBJ2-2

CDR3nt: TGTGCCAGCAGCCCTATCGAGACCCAGTACTTC
CDR3aa: CASSPIETQYF
d_gene: -
abundance: many
v_gene: TRBV7-2
j_gene: TRBJ2-5

CDR3nt: TGCAGCGTTGCCCCCGGGACAGGCAATCAGCCCCAGCATTTT
CDR3aa: CSVAPGTGNQPQHF
d_gene: TRBD1
abundance: -
v_gene: TRBV29-1
j_gene: TRBJ1-5

CDR3nt: TGTGCCAGCAGCCCCTCGTGGGCCACCGGGGAGCTGTTTTTT
CDR3aa: CASSPSWATGELFF
d_gene: -
abundance: -
v_gene: TRBV7-3
j_gene: TRBJ2-2

CDR3nt: TGTGCCAGCAGCCAACGCGAAGGGGGTCGGTACTTC
CDR3aa: CASSQREGGRYF
d_gene: -
abundance: many
v_gene: TRBV3-1
j_gene: TRBJ2-5

CDR3nt: TGTGCCAACAGCTTAGGACAGACCTACGAGCAGTACTTC
CDR3aa: CANSLGQTYEQYF
d_gene: -
abundance: -
v_gene: TRBV7-8
j_gene: TRBJ2-7

CDR3nt: TGCAATGCTCGGAGGGGGGGGGAGACCCAGTACTTC
CDR3aa: CNARRGGETQYF
d_gene: -
abundance: few
v_gene: TRBV20-1
j_gene: TRBJ2-5

CDR3nt: TGTGCCGGCAGTTTAAGGGACAGGCCTAATGAAAAACTGTTTTTT
CDR3aa: CAGSLRDRPNEKLFF
d_gene: TRBD1
abundance: few
v_gene: TRBV27
j_gene: TRBJ1-4

CDR3nt: TGTGCCTGGAGAGCCCGAGACAGGGGGAATCAGCCCCAGCATTTT
CDR3aa: CAWRARDRGNQPQHF
d_gene: TRBD1
abundance: few
v_gene: TRBV30
j_gene: TRBJ1-5

CDR3nt: TGTGCCAGCAGCCCCACGGGGGGGTACAATGAGCAGTTCTTC
CDR3aa: CASSPTGGYNEQFF
d_gene: TRBD2
abundance: -
v_gene: TRBV13
j_gene: TRBJ2-1

CDR3nt: TGTGCCAGCAGCGTGCGGACTAGCGGGGGGGGGTATGAGCAGTTCTTC
CDR3aa: CASSVRTSGGGYEQFF
d_gene: TRBD2
abundance: many
v_gene: TRBV9
j_gene: TRBJ2-1

CDR3nt: TGTGCCAGCTCACCGGGCAGAACAGGCTGGGTTGGCACTGAAGCTTTCTTT
CDR3aa: CASSPGRTGWVGTEAFF
d_gene: -
abundance: -
v_gene: TRBV18
j_gene: TRBJ1-1

CDR3nt: TGTGCCAGCACACCCGACACCGGGGAGCTGTTTTTT
CDR3aa: CASTPDTGELFF
d_gene: -
abundance: -
v_gene: TRBV9
j_gene: TRBJ2-2

CDR3nt: TGTGCCAGCAGCCCTATAGGTTCGCCCATTACTAGTACCGAGCAGTACTTC
CDR3aa: CASSPIGSPITSTEQYF
d_gene: -
abundance: few
v_gene: TRBV12-3/TRBV12-4
j_gene: TRBJ2-7

CDR3nt: TGTGCCAGCAGCTTAGACAGGGTTCCAGATACGCAGTATTTT
CDR3aa: CASSLDRVPDTQYF
d_gene: -
abundance: many
v_gene: TRBV7-2
j_gene: TRBJ2-3

CDR3nt: TGCGCCAGCAGCTTGGACAGCGGGACCTACAATGAGCAGTTCTTC
CDR3aa: CASSLDSGTYNEQFF
d_gene: TRBD2
abundance: many
v_gene: TRBV5-1
j_gene: TRBJ2-1

CDR3nt: TGCGCCAGCAGCCAAGATTGGGACAGGTTAAAGTTCTTC
CDR3aa: CASSQDWDRLKFF
d_gene: TRBD1
abundance: many
v_gene: TRBV4-1
j_gene: TRBJ2-1

CDR3nt: TGTGCCAGCTCACCAAGGAAGGGTTACACTGAAGCTTTCTTT
CDR3aa: CASSPRKGYTEAFF
d_gene: -
abundance: few
v_gene: TRBV18
j_gene: TRBJ1-1

CDR3nt: TGTGCCAGCAGCGACAACTATGGCTACACCTTC
CDR3aa: CASSDNYGYTF
d_gene: -
abundance: many
v_gene: TRBV12-3/TRBV12-4
j_gene: TRBJ1-2

CDR3nt: TGTGCCAGCAGCAAAAGCAGGGCTGAGCAGTTCTTC
CDR3aa: CASSKSRAEQFF
d_gene: -
abundance: many
v_gene: TRBV21-1
j_gene: TRBJ2-1

CDR3nt: TGTGCCACCAGTGATTTTAAGGGGCGCGAGGAGACCCAGTACTTC
CDR3aa: CATSDFKGREETQYF
d_gene: -
abundance: -
v_gene: TRBV24-1
j_gene: TRBJ2-5

CDR3nt: TGTGCCAGCAGCTTAGTACAAGTCCTGACAGGATTTAACTATGGCTACACCTTC
CDR3aa: CASSLVQVLTGFNYGYTF
d_gene: -
abundance: -
v_gene: TRBV7-2
j_gene: TRBJ1-2

CDR3nt: TGTGCCAGCAGCCTAGCTATCGACCTGAGCTACGAGCAGTACTTC
CDR3aa: CASSLAIDLSYEQYF
d_gene: -
abundance: -
v_gene: TRBV7-9
j_gene: TRBJ2-7